The 9 T cell receptor beta chains below come from one sample, sequenced in a study of cytomegalovirus exposure and HLA in healthy donors. PCR primers comprised 60 Vbeta and 13 Jbeta primers. Assay used: immunoSEQ multiplex PCR; TCRdb lists only in-frame clones, some missing. The sample lists roughly 120,000 clones; nearly 65% were seen once. The sequenced material came from PBMCs. The receptors originated from a man aged 35 to 55 in good health and CMV-seropositive.

V and J are TRBV6-5 and TRBJ1-6; no definite D call. CDR3 size: 14 residues. The ends were cut back, 8 bases at V and 7 bases at J, with 15 bases in the middle. Per germline, CDR1 MNHEY and CDR2 SVGAGI. Here the CDR3 reads CASSRRETNSPLHF. CDR3 nucleotide sequence: TGTGCCAGCTCTCGTCGGGAAACGAATTCACCCCTCCACTTT.

The chain carries TRBV5-1 and TRBJ1-1, with 10 positions matching TRBD1. After removal of 4 bases from V and 2 bases from J, the junction contained 8 bases not matched to a gene. The CDR3 extends over 16 amino acids. The germline gives CDR1 SGHRS, CDR2 YFSETQ. This chain's CDR3 is CASSRTGGIGNTEAFF. The CDR3 region has the DNA TGCGCCAGCAGCAGGACAGGGGGGATCGGAAACACTGAAGCTTTCTTT. Full variable domain (missing parts from reference TRBV5-1 and TRBJ1-1): KAGVTQTPRYLIKTRGQQVTLSCSPISGHRSVSWYQQTPGQGLQFLFEYFSETQRNKGNFPGRFSGRQFSNSRSEMNVSTLELGDSALYLCASSRTGGIGNTEAFFGQGTRLTVV.

V usage is TRBV5-4 and J usage is TRBJ2-1; 7 bases are shared with TRBD1. The germline V gene has CDR1 SGHNT and CDR2 YYREEE (reference sequence). The CDR3 loop spans 13 amino acids. The junction had 2 bases not matched to a gene; V was cut back by 0 bases and J by 8 bases. The CDR3 nucleotides read TGTGCCAGCAGCTTGGTAGGACAGGATGAGCAGTTCTTC. Translating it yields CASSLVGQDEQFF.

This clone was seen more than once but under ten times. The chain combines TRBV6-1 with TRBJ2-7; D is possibly TRBD1 (5 bases). Germline V CDR1 and CDR2: MNHNS, SASEGT. Trimming cost V 1 base and J 0 bases, with 10 bases left between them. This CDR3 region has 15 residues. The CDR3 loop reads CASSEEGFSSYEQYF. CDR3 coding DNA: TGTGCCAGCAGTGAAGAGGGGTTCAGCTCCTACGAGCAGTACTTC.

J is TRBJ1-3 and V is TRBV29-1; 7 nucleotides line up with TRBD1. Trimming at V came to 0 bases and at J to 0 bases, leaving 5 bases not matched to a gene. The germline V gene has CDR1 SQVTM and CDR2 ANQGSEA. The CDR3 extends over 16 amino acids. The CDR3 here is CSVEEGGRISGNTIYF. Written as DNA, the CDR3 is TGCAGCGTTGAAGAAGGGGGCAGGATCTCTGGAAACACCATATATTTT.

The chain employs TRBV5-4 and TRBJ2-7; 8 nucleotides line up with TRBD1. The CDR3 has 14 residues. Germline V gene data show CDR1 as SGHNT and CDR2 as YYREEE (reference sequence). V shed 4 bases and J 6 bases; nucleotides not matched to a gene: 9. CDR3 sequence: CASSKETGEREQYF. The CDR3 DNA reads as TGTGCCAGCAGCAAAGAGACAGGGGAACGCGAGCAGTACTTC.

The CDR3 spells CASSQLLAGPPEQFF. CDR3 DNA sequence: TGCGCCAGCAGCCAACTCCTAGCGGGCCCCCCTGAGCAGTTCTTC. The genes are TRBV4-1 and TRBJ2-1; TRBD2 matches 8 bases. After removal of 2 bases from V and 9 bases from J, the junction contained 9 bases not matched to a gene. This CDR3 is built from 15 residues. Germline V gives CDR1 MGHRA, CDR2 YSYEKL.

This chain joins TRBV29-1 and TRBJ1-2; D not certain. V lost 4 bases to trimming and J lost 4 bases, with 10 bases between them. The CDR3 length is 12 residues. The germline CDR1 and CDR2 sequences are SQVTM and ANQGSEA. CDR3: CSVGGGSYGYTF. In nucleotides, the CDR3 is TGCAGCGTTGGTGGCGGCTCCTATGGCTACACCTTC.

This clone was detected once. The rearrangement uses TRBV6-1 and TRBJ2-7; the match to TRBD1 covers 10 bases. V lost 6 bases and J lost 3; bases outside the gene matches: 8. CDR1 is MNHNS and CDR2 is SASEGT in the germline V gene. CDR3 length equals 15 residues. CDR3 nucleotides: TGTGCCAGCAGACCGGACAGGGGGAAGATCTACGAGCAGTACTTC. Translation gives CASRPDRGKIYEQYF.